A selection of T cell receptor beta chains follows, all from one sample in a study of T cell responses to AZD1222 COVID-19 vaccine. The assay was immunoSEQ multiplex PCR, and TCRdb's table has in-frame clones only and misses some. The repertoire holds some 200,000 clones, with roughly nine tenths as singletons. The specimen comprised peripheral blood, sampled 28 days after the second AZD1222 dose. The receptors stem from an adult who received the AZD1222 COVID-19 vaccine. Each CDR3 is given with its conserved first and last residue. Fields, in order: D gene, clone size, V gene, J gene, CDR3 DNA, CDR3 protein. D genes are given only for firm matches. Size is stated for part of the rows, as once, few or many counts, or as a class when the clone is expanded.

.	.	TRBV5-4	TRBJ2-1	TGTGCCAGCAGCTCTGCGTTGGAGAATGAGCAGTTCTTC	CASSSALENEQFF
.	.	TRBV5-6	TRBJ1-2	TGTGCCAGCAGCCGAGACTTGAAGAGGGACTATGGCTACACCTTC	CASSRDLKRDYGYTF
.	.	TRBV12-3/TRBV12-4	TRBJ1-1	TGTGCCAGCAGTTCTTGGGGCACCACTGAAGCTTTCTTT	CASSSWGTTEAFF
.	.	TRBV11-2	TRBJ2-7	TGTGCCAGCAGCCATTTCCCCCCCAACCACGAGCAGTACTTC	CASSHFPPNHEQYF
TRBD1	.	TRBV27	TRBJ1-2	TGTGCCAGCAGTCCCGTAACGCGGGGACAGCCTAACTATGGCTACACCTTC	CASSPVTRGQPNYGYTF
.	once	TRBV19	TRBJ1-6	TGTGCCAGTAGGAGCAGTTCCTATAATTCACCCCTCCACTTT	CASRSSSYNSPLHF
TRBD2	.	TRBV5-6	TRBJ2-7	TGTGCCAGCAGCTCAGGACTAGCGGGTTCCTACGAGCAGTACTTC	CASSSGLAGSYEQYF
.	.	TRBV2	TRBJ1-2	TGTGCCAGCAGACTAGCACGGACCAGCAGTGGCTACACCTTC	CASRLARTSSGYTF
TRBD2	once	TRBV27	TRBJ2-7	TGTGCCAGCAGGCCGAAGCGGGAGAGATACTACGAGCAGTACTTC	CASRPKRERYYEQYF
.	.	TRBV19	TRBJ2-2	TGTGCCAGTAGTAGGACGGGAAACACCGGGGAGCTGTTTTTT	CASSRTGNTGELFF
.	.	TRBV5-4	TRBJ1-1	TGTGCCAGCAGGCAGTCAGGGGATCTCACTGAAGCTTTCTTT	CASRQSGDLTEAFF
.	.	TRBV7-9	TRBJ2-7	TGTGCCAGCAGCTTATCCTCAACCTACGAGCAGTACTTC	CASSLSSTYEQYF
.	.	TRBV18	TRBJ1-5	TGTGCCAGCTCGGTCCTAGACGATCAGCCCCAGCATTTT	CASSVLDDQPQHF
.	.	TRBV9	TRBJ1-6	TGTGCCAGCAGCGTTACAGACTATAATTCACCCCTCCACTTT	CASSVTDYNSPLHF
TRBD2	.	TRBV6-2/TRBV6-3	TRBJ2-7	TGTGCCAGCAGTTGGGGACTAGCGGGGGGGGAGCAGTACTTC	CASSWGLAGGEQYF
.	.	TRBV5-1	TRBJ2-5	TGCGCCAGCAGCTTGGGAGTAGCGAGAGAGACCCAGTACTTC	CASSLGVARETQYF
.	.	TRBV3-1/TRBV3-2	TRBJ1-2	TGTGCCAGCAGCCAAGACAGGGATACGAAAAACTATGGCTACACCTTC	CASSQDRDTKNYGYTF
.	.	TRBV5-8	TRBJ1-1	TGTGCCAGCAGCTTGCACACTGAAGCTTTCTTT	CASSLHTEAFF
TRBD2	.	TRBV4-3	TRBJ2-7	TGCGCCAGCAGCCAAGATGGTAATAGCGGGGGGTTCTACGAGCAGTACTTC	CASSQDGNSGGFYEQYF
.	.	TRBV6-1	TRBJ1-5	TGTGCCAGCAGTGAAGCGGGACGGCAAAAAAGTCAGCCCCAGCATTTT	CASSEAGRQKSQPQHF
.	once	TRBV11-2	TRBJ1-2	TGTGCCAGCAGCTTAGCCAGGGACTATGGCTACACCTTC	CASSLARDYGYTF
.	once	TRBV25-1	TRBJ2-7	TGTGCCAGCAGTCCAGGGGTGGGAGGGCGCGAGCAGTACTTC	CASSPGVGGREQYF
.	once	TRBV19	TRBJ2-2	TGTGCCAGTAGTGCCCAGGGGAACACCGGGGAGCTGTTTTTT	CASSAQGNTGELFF
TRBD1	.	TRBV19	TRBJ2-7	TGTGCCAGTAGGACAGGGGTGGGGGAAACCTACGAGCAGTACTTC	CASRTGVGETYEQYF
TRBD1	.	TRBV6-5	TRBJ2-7	TGTGCCAGCTCCCGGGACAGAGCCTACGAGCAGTACTTC	CASSRDRAYEQYF
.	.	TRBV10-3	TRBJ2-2	TGTGCCATCAGTGATGGGGGAGACACCGGGGAGCTGTTTTTT	CAISDGGDTGELFF
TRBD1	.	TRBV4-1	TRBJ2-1	TGCGCCAGCAGCCAAAGCCTACAGGGGTACAATGAGCAGTTCTTC	CASSQSLQGYNEQFF
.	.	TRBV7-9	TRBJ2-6	TGTGCCAGCAGCTTACAGGGATTCTCTGGGGCCAACGTCCTGACTTTC	CASSLQGFSGANVLTF
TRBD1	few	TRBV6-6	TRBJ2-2	TGTGCCAGCAGTCCCAGACAGGGACGGAGTAGAAACACCGGGGAGCTGTTTTTT	CASSPRQGRSRNTGELFF
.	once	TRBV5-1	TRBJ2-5	TGCGCCAGCAGCTCCAAACCCGGACAGCAAGAGACCCAGTACTTC	CASSSKPGQQETQYF
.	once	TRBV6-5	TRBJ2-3	TGTGCCAGCAGATCCCCCGGGGGTAGCACAGATACGCAGTATTTT	CASRSPGGSTDTQYF
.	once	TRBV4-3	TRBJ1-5	TGCGCCAGCAGCCCCCTCTATGGGGGGGGGCAGCCCCAGCATTTT	CASSPLYGGGQPQHF
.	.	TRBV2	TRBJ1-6	TGTGCCAGCTCGGGGCAGGGGAATTCACCCCTCCACTTT	CASSGQGNSPLHF
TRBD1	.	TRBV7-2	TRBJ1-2	TGTGCCAGCAGCTTAGACAGGGGACGATATGGCTACACCTTC	CASSLDRGRYGYTF
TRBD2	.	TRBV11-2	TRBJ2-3	TGTGCCAGCAGCCTTCGACTAGCGGGGGGCGGGGGAGATACGCAGTATTTT	CASSLRLAGGGGDTQYF
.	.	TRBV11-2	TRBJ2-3	TGTGCCAGCAGCTCCCTCACCGGGACTCGCACAGATACGCAGTATTTT	CASSSLTGTRTDTQYF